The 26 T cell receptor beta chains reported below all come from one sample, sequenced in a study of shared clonotypes between healthy human individuals. Measured with immunoSEQ multiplex PCR; TCRdb has only the in-frame clones, and not every one. The data hold 550,000 to 750,000 clones, with under 95% observed a single time. Naivety among CD8 cells was defined by CD45RO negativity and positive CCR7 selection, thereby excluding terminally differentiated effector memory CD45RA+ cells. The specimen was naive CD8+ T cells sorted from blood. All receptors derive from a man younger than 45 in good health.

This rearrangement joins TRBV30 to TRBJ1-1; D is undetermined. V lost 3 bases and J 1 base, leaving 12 bases between the germline ends. Germline CDR1 reads GTSNPN; CDR2 reads SVGIG (reference sequence). The CDR3 totals 14 residues. The CDR3 nucleotides read TGTGCCTGGAGAGCTTCTTCAGAGAACACTGAAGCTTTCTTT. Translation: CAWRASSENTEAFF.

The chain carries TRBV7-2 and TRBJ2-7; weak D call: TRBD2 (5 bases). The germline V gene encodes CDR1 SGHTA and CDR2 FQGNSA. The CDR3 runs to 14 residues. The germline V and J ends were trimmed by 4 bases and 6 bases, with 16 bases remaining between them. CDR3 bases: TGTGCCAGCAGCTCCCATGCCACTAGTCGCGAGCAGTACTTC. This translates into CASSSHATSREQYF.

About this clone: A far bigger clonotype differs at one base, so this is likely a read error. The V and J genes are TRBV5-1 and TRBJ1-5, with a possible D match to TRBD1 (6 bases). Germline CDR1 SGHRS, CDR2 YFSETQ. The V gene lost 3 bases and the J gene lost 7 bases, with 11 bases spanning the gap. This CDR3 comprises 13 residues. CDR3 DNA sequence: TGCGCCAGCAGCTGGGAGGGGGAGCAGCCCCAGCATTTT. Its protein is CASSWEGEQPQHF.

Comments on this clone: This likely reflects a read error, since a far larger clone is one base away. This rearrangement joins TRBV28 to TRBJ2-5; the D gene is possibly TRBD1 (6 bases). The ends were cut back, 6 bases at V and 3 bases at J, with 17 bases in the middle. CDR1 is MDHEN and CDR2 is SYDVKM in the germline V gene. CDR3 length: 15 residues. In nucleotides, the CDR3 is TGTGCCAGCAGCCCACCGGAAGGGACAAAAGAGACCCAGTACTTC. Translated, it gives CASSPPEGTKETQYF.

This clone was picked up one time. The rearrangement uses TRBV4-1 and TRBJ2-7; D is unresolved. Germline lookup yields CDR1 MGHRA and CDR2 YSYEKL. The CDR3 spans 16 residues. Trimming stripped 4 bases from V and 0 bases from J, with 16 bases between. CDR3 DNA: TGCGCCAGCAGCCTGAGTAACACCCGGTACTCCTACGAGCAGTACTTC. Translated: CASSLSNTRYSYEQYF.

CDR3 amino acids: CASDGSADDRGTNTGELFF. In DNA, the CDR3 is TGTGCCTCCGACGGCTCCGCTGATGACAGGGGAACGAACACCGGGGAGCTGTTTTTT. The rearrangement joins TRBV7-8 to TRBJ2-2, with 8 bases aligning to TRBD1. CDR3 length: 19 amino acids. Germline loops: CDR1 SGHVS, CDR2 FQNEAQ. Trimming took 11 bases from V and 0 from J; bases not matched to a gene: 20.

J is TRBJ2-1 and V is TRBV18; D is possibly TRBD1 or TRBD2 (6 bases each). Germline V gene data show CDR1 as KGHSH and CDR2 as LQKENI. The CDR3 totals 16 residues. V lost 2 bases, J lost 0 bases, and 11 bases lay in between. The CDR3 sequence is CASSPSGANSYNEQFF. In DNA, the CDR3 is TGTGCCAGCTCACCATCGGGGGCGAACTCCTACAATGAGCAGTTCTTC.

The chain joins TRBV14 to TRBJ2-1; 12 bases line up with TRBD2. Germline-derived CDR1 and CDR2 are SGHDN and FVKESK. This CDR3 has 18 amino acids. The V and J ends lost 1 base and 6 bases, in that order; junction bases with no gene match: 10. The CDR3 here is CASSQGSPLAGGGNEQFF. In DNA, the CDR3 is TGTGCCAGCAGCCAAGGAAGCCCACTAGCGGGAGGTGGCAATGAGCAGTTCTTC.

The chain uses TRBV11-2 and TRBJ2-5, with D maybe TRBD1 (5 bases). V lost 5 bases, J lost 4 bases, and 14 bases lay in between. The V gene's germline CDR1 is SGHAT and CDR2 FQNNGV. CDR3 length equals 14 residues. As DNA, the CDR3 is TGTGCCAGCAGCACCACAGGTCTCGGAGAGACCCAGTACTTC. Its translation: CASSTTGLGETQYF.

The J gene is TRBJ2-7, the V gene TRBV9, with D unresolved. V lost 2 bases and J lost 0, with 9 bases in between. CDR1 is SGDLS, CDR2 YYNGEE, per germline. The CDR3 has 14 residues. Here the CDR3 reads CASSVGRFSYEQYF. The CDR3 region has the DNA TGTGCCAGCAGCGTGGGCAGGTTCTCCTACGAGCAGTACTTC.

There are a few counts of this clone. The chain employs TRBV7-9 and TRBJ2-1; D is perhaps TRBD2 (6 bases). The CDR3 runs 12 residues. Deletions cut 4 bases from V and 10 bases from J, with 11 bases between. Per germline, CDR1 SEHNR and CDR2 FQNEAQ (reference sequence). The CDR3 sequence: CASSSPTREQFF. CDR3 coding DNA: TGTGCCAGCAGCTCCCCGACTAGGGAGCAGTTCTTC.

CDR3 sequence: CASSLGSGTPIFQYF. CDR3 sequence (DNA): TGTGCCAGCAGCTTAGGGTCCGGGACCCCTATTTTCCAGTACTTC. The chain recombines TRBV7-9 with TRBJ2-5; perhaps D is TRBD1 or TRBD2 (5 bases each). Trimming took 1 base from V and 10 from J, leaving 19 bases between them. The CDR3 is made up of 15 amino acids. Germline lookup yields CDR1 SEHNR and CDR2 FQNEAQ (reference sequence).

This sequence joins TRBV7-9 and TRBJ2-1; TRBD2 aligns across 7 bases. CDR3 length equals 15 residues. The V gene's germline CDR1 is SEHNR and CDR2 FQNEAQ (reference sequence). V was clipped by 5 bases and J by 7 bases; unmatched bases: 11. The CDR3 loop reads CASSRWASGNNEQFF. The CDR3 coding sequence is TGTGCCAGCAGCAGGTGGGCTAGCGGCAATAATGAGCAGTTCTTC.

A remark on this clone: Other DNA sequences in this specimen translate into the identical CDR3. The chain combines TRBV27 with TRBJ2-1; 11 bases align to TRBD2. Germline V gives CDR1 MNHEY, CDR2 SMNVEV (reference sequence). Trimming at V came to 5 bases and at J to 3 bases, leaving 6 bases not matched to a gene. The CDR3 has 16 amino acids. The CDR3 nucleotides read TGTGCCAGCAGTCGAGGGACTAGCGGAAACTACAATGAGCAGTTCTTC. It translates to CASSRGTSGNYNEQFF.

CDR3 in DNA: TGTGCTAGTGGTCCGGTTGCAGTATTCATACGGACCCGGCGGGGAGATACGCAGTATTTT. Translation gives CASGPVAVFIRTRRGDTQYF. The gene calls are TRBV12-5 and TRBJ2-3, with a weak D call TRBD2 (6 bases). CDR3 length: 20 residues. CDR1 is LGHNT and CDR2 is FRNRAP in the germline V gene. Trimming stripped 5 bases from V and 5 bases from J, with 32 bases between.

The chain is built from TRBV4-2 and TRBJ2-1; D perhaps matches TRBD2 (6 bases). Germline lookup yields CDR1 LGHNA and CDR2 YNFKEQ. This CDR3 spans 17 amino acids. The V end lost 1 base, the J end lost 0 bases, and 13 bases lay between the germline ends. CDR3 amino acids: CASSQAIADFSYNEQFF. For the CDR3, the DNA is TGTGCCAGCAGCCAAGCTATAGCGGACTTCTCCTACAATGAGCAGTTCTTC.

This clone showed up just a few times. A read error may produce the germline difference seen at one junction end. The rearrangement links TRBV28 to TRBJ2-3, with D uncertain. From germline, CDR1 is MDHEN and CDR2 SYDVKM. The CDR3 length is 11 residues. The DNA of the CDR3 is TGTGCCAGCAGTTCCACATATACGCAGTATTTT. Residues: CASSSTYTQYF.

This rearrangement joins TRBV28 to TRBJ1-4; 11 nucleotides align to TRBD1. Germline trimming cut 8 bases from V and 0 bases from J; bases unmatched to any gene: 14. Per the germline V gene, CDR1 is MDHEN and CDR2 is SYDVKM. CDR3 length equals 19 residues. CDR3 residues: CASRTTRTGGSTTNEKLFF. For the CDR3, the DNA is TGTGCCAGCCGAACGACCCGGACAGGGGGCTCAACAACTAATGAAAAACTGTTTTTT.

The chain has TRBV21-1 and TRBJ2-5; TRBD2 reflects the table's D call only, with no check against the DNA. TRBV21-1 has pseudogene status. The CDR3 length is 17 residues. CDR3 bases: TGTGCCAGCAGCAAAGTGTTCGGGGGGCTTCGACCGGAGACCCAGTACTTC. This codes for CASSKVFGGLRPETQYF.

V gene TRBV27 combines with J gene TRBJ2-4, with a tentative D call TRBD2 (5 bases). Germline V gene data show CDR1 as MNHEY and CDR2 as SMNVEV (reference sequence). Trimming took off 0 bases at V and 8 bases at J, with 11 bases between the two ends. CDR3 length equals 14 residues. CDR3 bases: TGTGCCAGCAGTTTATCAGGGAGAGTAGACATTCAGTACTTC. Protein: CASSLSGRVDIQYF.

V gene TRBV5-1 combines with J gene TRBJ2-7; 7 nucleotides align to TRBD2. The CDR3 has 17 residues. The germline V gene has CDR1 SGHRS and CDR2 YFSETQ. Trimming removed 4 bases from V and 3 bases from J; junction bases left unmatched: 16. Here the CDR3 DNA reads TGCGCCAGCAGCCTAAACCGCCCAGGAGCGGGGCTCTACGAGCAGTACTTC. The encoded protein is CASSLNRPGAGLYEQYF.

A single count supports this clone. This rearrangement joins TRBV29-1 to TRBJ2-7; a possible D gene is TRBD2 (6 bases). The germline V gene has CDR1 SQVTM and CDR2 ANQGSEA. The CDR3 extends over 13 amino acids. Trimming removed 6 bases from V and 1 base from J, with 13 bases in between. The CDR3 coding sequence is TGCAGCGTAGAATATAGCGGTTCCTACGAGCAGTACTTC. Its translation is CSVEYSGSYEQYF.

The CDR3 DNA reads TGTGCCAGCAGCCCAGGGACTAGCGGGAGGTCCTACAATGAGCAGTTCTTC. This codes for CASSPGTSGRSYNEQFF. The rearrangement uses TRBV13 and TRBJ2-1; 15 positions match TRBD2. With V trimmed by 5 bases and J by 1 base, 3 bases remained unmatched. The CDR3 runs 17 residues. Germline loops: CDR1 PRHDT, CDR2 FYEKMQ (reference sequence).

The CDR3 DNA reads as TGTGCCAGCAGCCTCACCGGGACTAGGAATGAGCAGTTCTTC. Protein: CASSLTGTRNEQFF. The V and J genes are TRBV7-3 and TRBJ2-1, with TRBD2 matching 8 bases. The germline V gene has CDR1 SGHTA and CDR2 FQGTGA. V shed 5 bases, J shed 7 bases, and the junction held 7 bases outside the gene matches. This CDR3 has 14 amino acids.

This chain uses TRBV28 with TRBJ2-7, with 11 bases that match TRBD1. The CDR3 consists of 14 residues. Germline loops: CDR1 MDHEN, CDR2 SYDVKM. J lost 7 bases, V lost 4 bases, and 6 bases had no gene match. In DNA form, the CDR3 reads TGTGCCAGCAGTTCTGGACAGGGGGCCAGTGAGCAGTACTTC. Translating gives CASSSGQGASEQYF.

The rearrangement links TRBV15 to TRBJ2-5; a weak D match, TRBD2 (5 bases). CDR1 and CDR2 (germline): LNHNV, YYDKDF (reference sequence). Trimming took off 6 bases at V and 5 bases at J, with 13 bases between the two ends. The CDR3 has 13 residues. The CDR3 protein is CATSGLAKETQYF. Written as DNA, the CDR3 is TGTGCCACCAGTGGGCTAGCTAAGGAGACCCAGTACTTC.